A single sample gave rise to the 3 T cell receptor beta chains below, sequenced in a study of T cells after posttransplantation cyclophosphamide. The protocol was immunoSEQ multiplex PCR, while the TCRdb copy is restricted to in-frame clones and leaves out a portion. The sample includes about 38,000 clones, none of them occurring once. Source material: PBMCs. These receptors all stem from a middle-aged man in good health, CMV-negative, and a related stem cell transplant donor.

This clone was detected ten times or more. This rearrangement joins TRBV29-1 to TRBJ2-5, with 7 nucleotides matching TRBD1. The germline V gene has CDR1 SQVTM and CDR2 ANQGSEA. The CDR3 sequence is 12 residues long. CDR3 nucleotides: TGCAGTCATACTCAGGGGGTAGAGACCCAGTACTTC. Its protein product is CSHTQGVETQYF.

This clone has ten or more counts. The chain joins TRBV30 to TRBJ2-1; TRBD2 aligns across 7 bases. CDR1 and CDR2 (germline): GTSNPN, SVGIG (reference sequence). The CDR3 consists of 15 residues. V dropped 0 bases and J dropped 1; count of bases not matched to a gene: 3. CDR3 nucleotides: TGTGCCTGGAGTGTAGCGGGAACGTCCTACAATGAGCAGTTCTTC. It codes for CAWSVAGTSYNEQFF.

This clone was seen repeatedly, ten times or more. The CDR3 sequence is CASSLAGRVAFF. CDR3 sequence (DNA): TGTGCCAGCAGCTTAGCTGGCAGGGTGGCTTTCTTT. V is TRBV7-2 and J is TRBJ1-1; a possible D gene is TRBD1 (5 bases). The germline gives CDR1 SGHTA, CDR2 FQGNSA. This CDR3 is 12 amino acids long. Trimming cost V 0 bases and J 11 bases, with 10 bases left between them.